This TCR beta chain derives from a study of blood T cell repertoires in COVID-19. Overall study context: Sources were T cells, B-cell-depleted T cells, or PBMCs; the material itself was cDNA or gDNA.

This clone was observed once. The cohort comprised adults aged about 18 to 100 years residing in 24 US areas. Cohorts were assigned according to the clinical history that participants reported. Under the authors' procedure: The assay estimated nucleated cells by amplifying reference gene primers. Sequenced by immunoSEQ multiplex PCR; TCRdb stores in-frame clones only, minus some. V, J and clone size were drawn from that table, and D and trimming were deduced from the DNA. The sample carries more than 150,000 clones, 80% recorded once. Trimming removed 6 bases from V and 1 base from J, with 12 bases in between. Looked up from germline, CDR1 is MNHEY and CDR2 is SVGAGI. This CDR3 is built from 14 residues.

The chain is built from TRBV6-5 and TRBJ1-1, with D possibly TRBD1 on 5 matching bases. Sequencing was carried out using PBMCs or T cells enriched from blood (not recorded which). The origin of this receptor is a man between 60 and 75 years old who had been exposed to COVID-19. CDR3 loop: CASRPETANTEAFF. The CDR3 nucleotides are TGTGCCAGCAGACCTGAGACAGCGAACACTGAAGCTTTCTTT.